A single sample is the source of the 9 T cell receptor beta chains below, sequenced in a study of T cell repertoires in cytomegalovirus infection. From the reads, TCRdb called clonotypes with MiXCR, one entry per CDR3 protein. This table has about 300,000 distinct CDR3 sequences, roughly 23% appearing once. Sample: PBMCs. The receptors stem from a human donor in good health (CMV status not recorded). Some clones in this sample may be carry-over from other donors' samples.

The chain uses TRBV28 and TRBJ1-5; no firm D call. Germline V lookup: CDR1 MDHEN, CDR2 SYDVKM. Trimming removed 3 bases at V and 10 bases at J, with 10 bases between. The CDR3 runs to 12 residues. The CDR3 sequence is CASSFPLSPQHF. The DNA for the CDR3 is TGTGCCAGCAGTTTCCCCCTAAGTCCCCAGCATTTT. The entire variable domain, with the rest obtained from reference TRBV28 and TRBJ1-5, is as follows: DVKVTQSSRYLVKRTGEKVFLECVQDMDHENMFWYRQDPGLGLRLIYFSYDVKMKEKGDIPEGYSVSREKKERFSLILESASTNQTSMYLCASSFPLSPQHFGDGTRLSIL.

The CDR3 reads CASSPASQGEQFF. CDR3 bases: TGCGCCAGCAGCCCCGCATCCCAGGGTGAGCAGTTCTTC. The chain is built from TRBV5-1 and TRBJ2-1, with D perhaps matching TRBD1 (5 bases). Germline CDR1 is SGHRS and CDR2 is YFSETQ. The CDR3 is 13 residues long. The V gene lost 4 bases and the J gene lost 9 bases, with 14 bases spanning the gap.

This clonotype was seen ten or more times. The chain combines TRBV7-9 with TRBJ2-1; D remains unclear. This CDR3 is 13 amino acids long. Germline CDR1 is SEHNR and CDR2 is FQNEAQ (reference sequence). Trimming stripped 2 bases from V and 6 bases from J, with 8 bases between. CDR3 sequence (DNA): TGTGCCAGCAGCTTAACGGCAGGCAATGAGCAGTTCTTC. Translation gives CASSLTAGNEQFF.

This rearrangement joins TRBV5-5 to TRBJ2-1; 8 bases are shared with TRBD2. There are 13 residues in the CDR3. J was trimmed by 11 bases and V by 5 bases; bases with no gene match: 9. Germline values: CDR1 SGHKS, CDR2 YYEKEE (reference sequence). CDR3 loop: CASSRGGDIQQFF. CDR3 DNA: TGTGCCAGCAGTCGGGGGGGGGACATCCAGCAGTTCTTC.

This clonotype was picked up many times. The chain recombines TRBV7-6 with TRBJ2-1; 13 bases line up with TRBD2. The CDR3 totals 16 residues. The V gene's germline CDR1 is SGHVS and CDR2 FNYEAQ. V gave up 5 bases and J gave up 8 bases; unmatched junction bases: 9. For the CDR3, the DNA is TGTGCCAGCAGCCGGACTAGCGGGAGCCTTCACGATGAGCAGTTCTTC. It translates to CASSRTSGSLHDEQFF.

This sequence joins TRBV19 and TRBJ2-4, with 7 positions matching TRBD1. V trimming: 3 bases; J trimming: 5 bases; junction bases outside the gene matches: 7. Germline V CDR1 and CDR2: LNHDA, SQIVND (reference sequence). This CDR3 comprises 15 residues. CDR3 DNA sequence: TGTGCCAGTAGTATCCGCCGGGACAGTCAAAACATTCAGTACTTC. Its protein is CASSIRRDSQNIQYF.

The chain uses TRBV10-3 and TRBJ2-5; 8 bases agree with TRBD2. J gave up 4 bases and V 10 bases, and 8 bases lay outside the gene matches. This CDR3 is built from 13 residues. Germline CDR1 reads ENHRY; CDR2 reads SYGVKD. The CDR3 loop reads CASSGILIETQYF. The CDR3 DNA is TGTGCCAGTAGCGGGATCCTGATAGAGACCCAGTACTTC.

This clonotype appeared a few times. This chain connects TRBV4-3 to TRBJ2-2; unclear D gene. CDR1 is LGHNA and CDR2 is YSLEER in the germline V gene. There are 14 residues in the CDR3. The ends were cut back, 1 base at V and 5 bases at J, with 8 bases in the middle. CDR3 sequence reads: CASSQVGPTGELFF. The CDR3 DNA reads as TGCGCCAGCAGCCAAGTCGGTCCGACCGGGGAGCTGTTTTTT.

The V call is TRBV6-5, the J call TRBJ1-1; a weak D match, TRBD1 (5 bases). There are 17 residues in the CDR3. Germline values: CDR1 MNHEY, CDR2 SVGAGI. Trimming pared 0 bases from V and 0 bases from J, leaving 14 bases between. CDR3 loop: CASSYSGGMGLNTEAFF. The CDR3 region has the DNA TGTGCCAGCAGTTACTCGGGGGGGATGGGCCTGAACACTGAAGCTTTCTTT.